The 16 T cell receptor beta chains listed next were all sequenced from one sample in a study of low-dose radiotherapy and immunotherapy resistance in tumors. cDNA synthesis used a TRAV/TRBV-specific primer set for both chains. Over about 19 PCR cycles, TCRs were amplified from a constant-region primer and V-primer adapter. Using its own MiXCR run on the reads, TCRdb lists one record per CDR3 protein. Of about 7,900 distinct CDR3 sequences listed, approximately 57% are singletons. These receptors all come from a human donor with advanced metastatic prostate, ovarian, gallbladder or colorectal cancer (not recorded which). This table probably holds off-target reads from a library built for another chain.

The chain has TRBV29-1 and TRBJ2-7; no reliable D call. Germline values: CDR1 SQVTM, CDR2 ANQGSEA. V lost 4 bases and J lost 4, with 8 bases in between. The CDR3 runs 11 residues. DNA of the CDR3: TGCAGCGTTGCACACCTATACGAGCAGTACTTC. It specifies CSVAHLYEQYF.

The CDR3 region has the DNA TGTGCCAGCAGTTACGGGGACTCCAAAAACATTCAGTACTTC. Translating gives CASSYGDSKNIQYF. The chain recombines TRBV6-8 with TRBJ2-4; possible D gene TRBD2, 6 bases. CDR1 and CDR2 from the germline V gene are MNHGY and SAAAGT. This CDR3 has 14 residues. The V end was cut by 2 bases, the J end by 2 bases, with 7 bases between.

As concerns this clonotype: The DNA is omitted, as the CDR3 cannot be located on it reliably, and the CDR3 follows TCRdb's listing. J is TRBJ2-3 and V is TRBV12-3 or TRBV12-4; the table's D call of TRBD1 was not tested on the DNA. With termini counted, the CDR3 has 13 amino acids. CDR3: CASSQVGGGTEYF.

The chain is built from TRBV28 and TRBJ2-1; TRBD2 aligns across 7 bases. V lost 11 bases to trimming and J lost 2 bases; unmatched junction nucleotides: 3. CDR3 length equals 12 residues. Germline loops: CDR1 MDHEN, CDR2 SYDVKM. CDR3 nucleotide sequence: TGTGCCGGGGGGGGGGCCTACAATGAGCAGTTCTTC. Its translation: CAGGGAYNEQFF.

This clonotype was seen a handful of times. V is TRBV18 and J is TRBJ2-5; 8 nucleotides line up with TRBD2. The germline V gene encodes CDR1 KGHSH and CDR2 LQKENI. The CDR3 sequence is 15 residues long. Losses at the gene ends were 1 base for V and 2 bases for J; bases not matched to a gene: 3. The CDR3 DNA reads TGTGCCAGCTCACCACAGGCTAGCGGGCAAGAGACCCAGTACTTC. Translating gives CASSPQASGQETQYF.

This sequence joins TRBV4-3 and TRBJ2-1; 12 bases align to TRBD2. From germline, CDR1 is LGHNA and CDR2 YSLEER. The CDR3 runs 17 residues. Trimming took 1 base from V and 4 from J; bases not matched to a gene: 5. CDR3 residues: CASSQGPLAGGYNEQFF. CDR3 bases: TGCGCCAGCAGCCAAGGCCCCCTAGCGGGAGGGTACAATGAGCAGTTCTTC.

The V and J genes are TRBV18 and TRBJ1-5; a weak D match, TRBD1 (5 bases). Germline assignment: CDR1 KGHSH and CDR2 LQKENI. Trimming shortened V by 5 bases and J by 5 bases, and 13 bases separated the two germline ends. This CDR3 has 14 amino acids. The CDR3 DNA is TGTGCCAGCTCATCAGGGTTAGGGGATCAGCCCCAGCATTTT. It specifies CASSSGLGDQPQHF. Full variable domain (outside the CDR3, taken from reference TRBV18 and TRBJ1-5): NAGVMQNPRHLVRRRGQEARLRCSPMKGHSHVYWYRQLPEEGLKFMVYLQKENIIDESGMPKERFSAEFPKEGPSILRIQQVVRGDSAAYFCASSSGLGDQPQHFGDGTRLSIL.

This clonotype ranks as large. This chain joins TRBV28 and TRBJ1-5; tentatively, D is TRBD1 (6 bases). The CDR3 covers 15 residues. The germline V gene encodes CDR1 MDHEN and CDR2 SYDVKM. V was clipped by 6 bases and J by 2 bases, with 14 bases between them. CDR3: CASRSRGRGNQPQHF. For the CDR3, the DNA is TGTGCCAGCAGAAGCAGGGGAAGGGGCAATCAGCCCCAGCATTTT.

The rearrangement uses TRBV3-1 and TRBJ2-5, with 14 bases that match TRBD2. V lost 6 bases and J lost 6; bases outside the gene matches: 6. Germline loops: CDR1 LGHDT, CDR2 YNNKEL (reference sequence). The CDR3 totals 15 residues. CDR3 nucleotide sequence: TGTGCCAGCAGATTCGGGACTAGCGGGAGACAGACCCAGTACTTC. Translation gives CASRFGTSGRQTQYF.

This clonotype was seen more than once but under ten times. The chain carries TRBV5-8 and TRBJ1-5; D ambiguous. The CDR3 is 14 amino acids. CDR1 is SGHTS and CDR2 is YDEGEE in the germline V gene. The V end was cut by 6 bases, the J end by 7 bases, with 17 bases between. The CDR3 is CASTLGQVGQPQHF. For the CDR3, the DNA is TGTGCCAGCACCCTAGGGCAGGTGGGCCAGCCCCAGCATTTT.

The chain joins TRBV19 to TRBJ2-3, with a tentative D call TRBD1 (6 bases). Looked up from germline, CDR1 is LNHDA and CDR2 is SQIVND (reference sequence). There are 13 residues in the CDR3. Trimming removed 7 bases from V and 5 bases from J, with 13 bases in between. For the CDR3, the DNA is TGTGCCAGTAACTACAGGGTTGGAGATACGCAGTATTTT. It is translated as CASNYRVGDTQYF.

This clonotype was counted a few times. The chain couples TRBV6-2 or TRBV6-3 to TRBJ2-1; tentatively, D is TRBD2 (6 bases). The CDR3 covers 15 residues. V lost 6 bases, J lost 2 bases, and 14 bases lay in between. Germline values: CDR1 MNHEY, CDR2 SVGEGT. This CDR3 reads CASRLALAAYNEQFF. In DNA form, the CDR3 reads TGTGCCAGCAGACTAGCTTTAGCGGCCTACAATGAGCAGTTCTTC.

The sample holds a few counts of this clonotype. The V gene is TRBV28, the J gene TRBJ2-7, with 8 nucleotides matching TRBD1. With 1 base clipped from V and 7 bases from J, the junction kept 6 bases outside the gene matches. Germline CDR1 is MDHEN and CDR2 is SYDVKM. The CDR3 contains 14 residues. This chain's CDR3 is CASSLYQGASEQYF. The CDR3, as DNA: TGTGCCAGCAGTTTATACCAGGGGGCGAGTGAGCAGTACTTC.

The chain has TRBV9 and TRBJ2-5, with 10 bases fitting TRBD2. V lost 0 bases, J lost 5 bases, and 7 bases stayed unmatched. CDR1 and CDR2 from the germline V gene are SGDLS and YYNGEE. CDR3 length equals 16 residues. The CDR3 sequence: CASSVVGTSALETQYF. CDR3 sequence (DNA): TGTGCCAGCAGCGTAGTGGGGACTAGCGCTTTGGAGACCCAGTACTTC.

J is TRBJ2-7 and V is TRBV6-2 or TRBV6-3; 8 bases agree with TRBD2. The germline gives CDR1 MNHEY, CDR2 SVGEGT. The CDR3 is made up of 15 amino acids. Unmatched junction bases numbered 11, after V lost 4 bases and J lost 6 bases. The CDR3 DNA reads TGTGCCAGCAGTTCCGTAGCGGGGAGCTTCTCCGAGCAGTACTTC. It codes for CASSSVAGSFSEQYF.

The chain is built from TRBV7-2 and TRBJ2-1, with 10 bases identical to TRBD2. The CDR3 loop spans 17 amino acids. J gave up 6 bases and V 2 bases, and 10 bases lay outside the gene matches. Germline V gives CDR1 SGHTA, CDR2 FQGNSA. The CDR3 is CASSLKGVAGGFNEQFF. Here the CDR3 DNA reads TGTGCCAGCAGCTTAAAGGGAGTAGCGGGGGGTTTCAATGAGCAGTTCTTC.